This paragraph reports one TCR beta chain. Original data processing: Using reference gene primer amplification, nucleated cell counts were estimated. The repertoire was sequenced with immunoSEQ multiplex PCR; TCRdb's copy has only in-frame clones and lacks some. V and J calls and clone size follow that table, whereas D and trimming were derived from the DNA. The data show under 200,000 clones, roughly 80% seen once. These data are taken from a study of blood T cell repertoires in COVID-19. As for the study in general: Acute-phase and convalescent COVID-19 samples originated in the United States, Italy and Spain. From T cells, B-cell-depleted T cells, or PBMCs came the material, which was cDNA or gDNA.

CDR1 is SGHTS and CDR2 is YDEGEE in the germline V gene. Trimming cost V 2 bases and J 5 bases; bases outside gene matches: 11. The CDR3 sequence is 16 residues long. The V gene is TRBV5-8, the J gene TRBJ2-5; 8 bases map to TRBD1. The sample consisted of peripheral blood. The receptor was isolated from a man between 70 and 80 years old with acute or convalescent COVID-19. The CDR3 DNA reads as TGTGCCAGCAGCTTTGGACAGGGCAAGAATTTGGAGACCCAGTACTTC. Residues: CASSFGQGKNLETQYF.